This T cell receptor (beta chain) was identified during a study of patients and donors after allogeneic stem cell transplantation. V gave up 4 bases and J gave up 4 bases; unmatched junction bases: 5. CDR3 length: 14 amino acids. TCRdb reanalysed the RT-PCR reads using MiXCR and keeps one entry per CDR3 protein. The sample carries 390,000 or so distinct CDR3 sequences, roughly 17% recorded once. The chain links TRBV12-3 or TRBV12-4 to TRBJ2-5, with TRBD2 matching over 8 bases. The sequence was collected from a human donor who was either an allogeneic HSCT recipient or a stem cell or donor lymphocyte infusion donor (not recorded which). It is not recorded whose cells these are; they may come from a transplant donor. The sample was blood, either unsorted or a sorted T cell fraction (not recorded which). CDR3 coding DNA: TGTGCCAGCAGTTCCTCAGCGGGAGCAGAGACCCAGTACTTC. Translated: CASSSSAGAETQYF.